This entry lists 30 T cell receptor beta chains sequenced from one sample in a study of early stage breast cancer tumors (dated by TCRdb to about 2017). Library creation used the immunoSEQ multiplex PCR assay. TCRdb took over this immuneACCESS table, retaining in-frame rearrangements with V and J assigned. Such tables are incomplete; in checked studies, under half of the missing clones stem from an unresolved V gene, and the remainder is unexplained. This sample gives 11,000 to 15,000 clones in total; over 60% of them show up just once. The ten largest clones represent 7.6% of the sample. The sequencing sample was made of normal breast tissue next to the tumor. These TCRs come from a person aged 45 to 59 with breast cancer.

J is TRBJ2-1 and V is TRBV27; D gene unclear. The CDR3 spans 13 residues. Germline CDR1 reads MNHEY; CDR2 reads SMNVEV (reference sequence). Trimming left V 5 bases short and J 9 bases short, with 14 bases between. CDR3 amino acids: CASSPPGVSEQFF. CDR3 DNA sequence: TGTGCCAGCAGTCCCCCCGGTGTCTCTGAGCAGTTCTTC.

V is TRBV19 and J is TRBJ2-7; 7 bases align to TRBD2. Germline CDR1 reads LNHDA; CDR2 reads SQIVND (reference sequence). The V segment lost 6 bases and the J segment 0 bases; nucleotides outside the gene matches: 11. The CDR3 has 16 amino acids. The CDR3 region has the DNA TGTGCCAGTAGCCTCCGGGCTGGGGGGGACTCCTACGAGCAGTACTTC. It specifies CASSLRAGGDSYEQYF.

V usage is TRBV6-5 and J usage is TRBJ2-2; 8 bases line up with TRBD1. V shed 3 bases and J 4 bases; nucleotides not matched to a gene: 7. Germline assignment: CDR1 MNHEY and CDR2 SVGAGI. This CDR3 comprises 16 residues. The CDR3 reads CASSYFQGAGTGELFF. The CDR3 coding sequence is TGTGCCAGCAGTTATTTTCAGGGGGCGGGCACCGGGGAGCTGTTTTTT.

This clone was detected only once. The chain couples TRBV5-8 to TRBJ1-1; D unclear. This CDR3 contains 14 residues. CDR1 and CDR2 (germline): SGHTS, YDEGEE. Trimming stripped 1 base from V and 3 bases from J, with 10 bases between. The CDR3 here is CASSLLSWDTEAFF. CDR3 bases: TGTGCCAGCAGCTTGCTCTCCTGGGACACTGAAGCTTTCTTT. The whole variable domain, remainder taken from reference TRBV5-8 and TRBJ1-1, is EAGVTQSPTHLIKTRGQQATLRCSPISGHTSVYWYQQALGLGLQFLLWYDEGEERNRGNFPPRFSGRQFPNYSSELNVNALELEDSALYLCASSLLSWDTEAFFGQGTRLTVV.

The CDR3 here is CASSLKASGHYNEQFF. The CDR3 bases are TGTGCCAGCAGTTTAAAGGCTAGCGGACACTACAATGAGCAGTTCTTC. The V call is TRBV27, the J call TRBJ2-1; 7 nucleotides match TRBD2. Trimming took 2 bases from V and 3 from J; bases not matched to a gene: 7. The CDR3 length is 16 residues. The germline V gene has CDR1 MNHEY and CDR2 SMNVEV (reference sequence).

V and J are TRBV4-3 and TRBJ2-7; D might be TRBD1 or TRBD2, each matching 5 bases. V was shortened by 1 base and J by 2 bases, with 12 bases between the two germline ends. The CDR3 consists of 15 residues. Germline V gene sequence: CDR1 LGHNA, CDR2 YSLEER. The chain's CDR3 is CASSQGAGDPYEQYF. The CDR3 coding sequence is TGCGCCAGCAGCCAAGGGGCCGGGGACCCCTACGAGCAGTACTTC.

The V and J genes are TRBV5-1 and TRBJ2-1; tentatively, D is TRBD1 or TRBD2 (6 bases each). The CDR3 is 17 residues long. The germline gives CDR1 SGHRS, CDR2 YFSETQ. V was cut by 6 bases and J by 1 base, with 20 bases left in between. CDR3 sequence reads: CASMKRRGARSYNEQFF. The CDR3 coding sequence is TGCGCCAGCATGAAGCGGAGGGGGGCCAGGTCCTACAATGAGCAGTTCTTC.

The chain joins TRBV29-1 to TRBJ2-3; unclear D gene. V was cut by 4 bases and J by 4 bases, with 6 bases left in between. This CDR3 spans 11 amino acids. The germline CDR1 and CDR2 sequences are SQVTM and ANQGSEA. CDR3 region: CSVGSSDTQYF. CDR3 DNA: TGCAGCGTTGGGTCATCAGATACGCAGTATTTT.

The V and J genes are TRBV11-3 and TRBJ2-7; D call uncertain. Germline V lookup: CDR1 SGHNT, CDR2 YENEEA. This CDR3 has 12 residues. With 3 bases removed from V and 3 bases from J, the gap between germline ends came to 6 bases. CDR3 protein: CASSLDGYEQYF. CDR3 DNA sequence: TGTGCCAGCAGCTTGGACGGCTACGAGCAGTACTTC.

The V call is TRBV2, the J call TRBJ1-2; a possible D gene is TRBD1 (5 bases). CDR1 is SNHLY and CDR2 is FYNNEI in the germline V gene. This CDR3 has 14 residues. The V end lost 3 bases, the J end lost 4 bases, and 12 bases lay between the germline ends. The CDR3, as DNA: TGTGCCAGCAGTGAGATTAGTGGGGGCTATGGCTACACCTTC. Translation gives CASSEISGGYGYTF. Drawing the rest from reference TRBV2 and TRBJ1-2, the complete variable domain is EPEVTQTPSHQVTQMGQEVILRCVPISNHLYFYWYRQILGQKVEFLVSFYNNEISEKSEIFDDQFSVERPDGSNFTLKIRSTKLEDSAMYFCASSEISGGYGYTFGSGTRLTVV.

V and J are TRBV10-3 and TRBJ2-3; weak D call: TRBD2 (5 bases). V shed 5 bases and J shed 5 bases, with 8 bases lying between them. CDR1 is ENHRY, CDR2 SYGVKD, per germline. CDR3 length equals 12 residues. CDR3 amino acids: CAISYAGDTQYF. CDR3 sequence (DNA): TGTGCCATCAGTTACGCGGGAGATACGCAGTATTTT.

V usage is TRBV19 and J usage is TRBJ2-7; D is unclear. Germline-derived CDR1 and CDR2 are LNHDA and SQIVND (reference sequence). With 5 bases removed from V and 1 base from J, the gap between germline ends came to 12 bases. The CDR3 totals 14 residues. In nucleotides, the CDR3 is TGTGCCAGTAGTTCCCGGACCCTTTCCTACGAGCAGTACTTC. It encodes CASSSRTLSYEQYF.

This chain uses TRBV19 with TRBJ2-1; 8 bases map to TRBD2. The CDR3 is 13 amino acids. Trimming took 8 bases from V and 7 from J; bases not matched to a gene: 7. Germline-derived CDR1 and CDR2 are LNHDA and SQIVND (reference sequence). The CDR3 nucleotides are TGTGCCAGTTCAAGCGGGAGTCGTAATGAGCAGTTCTTC. Its protein product is CASSSGSRNEQFF.

The chain uses TRBV9 and TRBJ1-6, with D hard to call. V was trimmed by 0 bases and J by 8 bases, leaving 12 bases between them. The CDR3 length is 15 residues. Germline CDR1 reads SGDLS; CDR2 reads YYNGEE. For the CDR3, the DNA is TGTGCCAGCAGCGTAGAGGGTGGCGTGGATTCACCCCTCCACTTT. Translating it yields CASSVEGGVDSPLHF.

The gene calls are TRBV5-1 and TRBJ1-1; 7 positions agree with TRBD1. The germline gives CDR1 SGHRS, CDR2 YFSETQ. CDR3 length: 15 amino acids. V lost 4 bases to trimming and J lost 0 bases; unmatched junction nucleotides: 6. In DNA, the CDR3 is TGCGCCAGCAGCCAGCGGACAGGTTTGAACACTGAAGCTTTCTTT. Translating gives CASSQRTGLNTEAFF.

This chain connects TRBV27 to TRBJ2-3; possible D gene TRBD2, 5 bases. V was shortened by 5 bases and J by 4 bases, with 16 bases between the two germline ends. Germline V CDR1 and CDR2: MNHEY, SMNVEV (reference sequence). The CDR3 length is 15 residues. Here the CDR3 DNA reads TGTGCCAGCAGTACCGGGATGAGAGGCGCAGATACGCAGTATTTT. Residues: CASSTGMRGADTQYF.

The CDR3 is CASSSIIQADTQYF. The CDR3 DNA sequence: TGTGCCAGCAGTTCTATTATACAGGCGGATACGCAGTATTTT. V usage is TRBV27 and J usage is TRBJ2-3, with a possible D match to TRBD1 (5 bases). This CDR3 region has 14 residues. Germline loops: CDR1 MNHEY, CDR2 SMNVEV (reference sequence). Trimming took off 4 bases at V and 6 bases at J, with 14 bases between the two ends.

J is TRBJ1-4 and V is TRBV28; tentative D call: TRBD1 (5 bases). The CDR3 spans 14 residues. The germline V and J ends were trimmed by 7 bases and 7 bases, with 16 bases remaining between them. The germline CDR1 and CDR2 sequences are MDHEN and SYDVKM. The chain's CDR3 is CASTRGGDREKLFF. DNA of the CDR3: TGTGCCAGCACCCGGGGAGGGGACCGTGAAAAACTGTTTTTT.

The J gene is TRBJ2-7, the V gene TRBV6-5; D may match TRBD1 or TRBD2 (6 bases each). This CDR3 comprises 14 residues. Per the germline V gene, CDR1 is MNHEY and CDR2 is SVGAGI. The germline V and J ends were trimmed by 6 bases and 3 bases, with 15 bases remaining between them. In DNA, the CDR3 is TGTGCCAGCAGCAGGGGTGGAGGGAGCTACGAGCAGTACTTC. Translating gives CASSRGGGSYEQYF.

This clone was seen more than once but under ten times. The chain is built from TRBV6-6 and TRBJ1-4, with D perhaps TRBD1 (5 bases). The germline V and J ends were trimmed by 7 bases and 5 bases, with 11 bases remaining between them. Germline values: CDR1 MNHNY, CDR2 SVGAGI (reference sequence). The CDR3 runs 13 residues. CDR3 DNA sequence: TGTGCCAGCACGCGGGACGAAAATGAAAAACTGTTTTTT. This sequence encodes CASTRDENEKLFF.

J is TRBJ1-1 and V is TRBV5-1, with 9 bases matching TRBD1. Per the germline V gene, CDR1 is SGHRS and CDR2 is YFSETQ. The junction had 1 base not matched to a gene; V was cut back by 0 bases and J by 1 base. The CDR3 is made up of 15 amino acids. The CDR3 nucleotides read TGCGCCAGCAGCTTGGGGGACAGGGCGAACACTGAAGCTTTCTTT. Amino acids: CASSLGDRANTEAFF.

CDR3 DNA sequence: TGTGCCAGCAGCAAAGGGGTCGTAGAGAAGGATGAAAAACTGTTTTTT. Translated, it gives CASSKGVVEKDEKLFF. The chain links TRBV21-1 to TRBJ1-4. TRBV21-1 is a documented pseudogene. CDR3 length: 16 residues.

The chain links TRBV15 to TRBJ2-1; a weak D match, TRBD1 (6 bases). The germline V gene encodes CDR1 LNHNV and CDR2 YYDKDF (reference sequence). Trimming pared 4 bases from V and 7 bases from J, leaving 23 bases between. The CDR3 sequence is 17 residues long. In nucleotides, the CDR3 is TGTGCCACCAGCACCGGAACAGGGCTGAGGACGAGGAATGAGCAGTTCTTC. Translating gives CATSTGTGLRTRNEQFF.

J is TRBJ2-7 and V is TRBV5-4; D might be TRBD1 (5 bases). Germline V gives CDR1 SGHNT, CDR2 YYREEE (reference sequence). Trimming pared 3 bases from V and 5 bases from J, leaving 24 bases between. CDR3 size: 17 residues. The CDR3 region has the DNA TGTGCCAGCAGCTCAGCCTCGCAGGGCAAAGGGCTCCACGAGCAGTACTTC. Protein sequence: CASSSASQGKGLHEQYF. The full variable domain, completed using reference TRBV5-4 and TRBJ2-7, is ETGVTQSPTHLIKTRGQQVTLRCSSQSGHNTVSWYQQALGQGPQFIFQYYREEENGRGNFPPRFSGLQFPNYSSELNVNALELDDSALYLCASSSASQGKGLHEQYFGPGTRLTVT.

The CDR3 region is CARGTGDEKLFF. The CDR3 DNA is TGTGCCAGGGGGACAGGGGATGAAAAACTGTTTTTT. V is TRBV11-3 and J is TRBJ1-4; TRBD1 agrees at 10 bases. CDR3 length equals 12 residues. Germline loops: CDR1 SGHNT, CDR2 YENEEA. Unmatched junction bases numbered 1, after V lost 9 bases and J lost 6 bases.

The chain uses TRBV29-1 and TRBJ1-1, with D unclear. Germline lookup yields CDR1 SQVTM and CDR2 ANQGSEA. This CDR3 spans 11 amino acids. Trimming pared 4 bases from V and 11 bases from J, leaving 14 bases between. The CDR3 here is CSVAPISRAFF. CDR3 DNA: TGCAGCGTTGCCCCAATTAGTCGGGCTTTCTTT.

This clone has more than one count but fewer than ten. The chain has TRBV9 and TRBJ1-5; D is unresolved. This CDR3 contains 14 residues. The V gene lost 0 bases and the J gene lost 1 base, with 5 bases spanning the gap. In germline, CDR1 is SGDLS, CDR2 YYNGEE. This CDR3 reads CASSVASSNQPQHF. CDR3 in DNA: TGTGCCAGCAGCGTAGCCAGCAGCAATCAGCCCCAGCATTTT.

This clone was observed a single time. The chain is built from TRBV7-9 and TRBJ2-3; 7 nucleotides agree with TRBD1. V lost 0 bases and J lost 0; bases outside the gene matches: 12. CDR1 and CDR2 (germline): SEHNR, FQNEAQ (reference sequence). The CDR3 spans 19 residues. The CDR3 sequence: CASSLARYRAGGSTDTQYF. CDR3 bases: TGTGCCAGCAGCTTAGCCCGATACCGGGCAGGGGGAAGCACAGATACGCAGTATTTT. The whole variable domain, filled in from reference TRBV7-9 and TRBJ2-3, reads DTGVSQNPRHKITKRGQNVTFRCDPISEHNRLYWYRQTLGQGPEFLTYFQNEAQLEKSRLLSDRFSAERPKGSFSTLEIQRTEQGDSAMYLCASSLARYRAGGSTDTQYFGPGTRLTVL.

V usage is TRBV4-1 and J usage is TRBJ1-2; D gene unclear. The CDR3 consists of 15 residues. Trimming pared 0 bases from V and 5 bases from J, leaving 13 bases between. Germline V gene data show CDR1 as MGHRA and CDR2 as YSYEKL. The CDR3 DNA follows: TGCGCCAGCAGCCAAGACGGCGGCAGCTTATATGGCTACACCTTC. Residues: CASSQDGGSLYGYTF.

The chain links TRBV6-5 to TRBJ2-5; D is undetermined. The CDR3 has 15 amino acids. V gave up 0 bases and J gave up 5 bases, with 13 bases separating them. Germline CDR1 MNHEY, CDR2 SVGAGI. The CDR3 sequence: CASSYSNRVQETQYF. The CDR3 region has the DNA TGTGCCAGCAGTTACTCGAATAGGGTCCAGGAGACCCAGTACTTC.